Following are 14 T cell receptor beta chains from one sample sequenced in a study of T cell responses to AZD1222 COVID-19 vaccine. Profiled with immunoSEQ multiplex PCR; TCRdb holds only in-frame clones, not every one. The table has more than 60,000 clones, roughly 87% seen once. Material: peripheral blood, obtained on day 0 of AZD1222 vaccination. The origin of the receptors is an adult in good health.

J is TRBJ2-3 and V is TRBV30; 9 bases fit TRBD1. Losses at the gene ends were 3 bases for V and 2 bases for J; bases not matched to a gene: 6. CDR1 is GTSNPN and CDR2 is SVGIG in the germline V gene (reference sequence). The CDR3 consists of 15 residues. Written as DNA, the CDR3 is TGTGCCTGGAGGGACAGGGGAAAAGCCACAGATACGCAGTATTTT. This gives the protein CAWRDRGKATDTQYF.

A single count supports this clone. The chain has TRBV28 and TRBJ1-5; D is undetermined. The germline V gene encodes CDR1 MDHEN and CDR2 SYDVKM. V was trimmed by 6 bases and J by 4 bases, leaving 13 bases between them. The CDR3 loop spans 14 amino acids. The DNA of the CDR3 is TGTGCCAGCAGCCTCAGGACCAATAATCAGCCCCAGCATTTT. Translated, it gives CASSLRTNNQPQHF.

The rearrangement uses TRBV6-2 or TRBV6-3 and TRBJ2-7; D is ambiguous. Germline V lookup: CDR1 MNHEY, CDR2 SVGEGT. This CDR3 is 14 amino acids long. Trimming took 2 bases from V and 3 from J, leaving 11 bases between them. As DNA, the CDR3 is TGTGCCAGCAGTTACAATAAGGGATACTACGAGCAGTACTTC. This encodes CASSYNKGYYEQYF.

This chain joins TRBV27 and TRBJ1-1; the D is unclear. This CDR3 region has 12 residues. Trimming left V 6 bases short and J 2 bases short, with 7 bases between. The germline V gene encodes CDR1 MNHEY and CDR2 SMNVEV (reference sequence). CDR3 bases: TGTGCCAGCAGAAAGGGTAACACTGAAGCTTTCTTT. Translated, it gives CASRKGNTEAFF.

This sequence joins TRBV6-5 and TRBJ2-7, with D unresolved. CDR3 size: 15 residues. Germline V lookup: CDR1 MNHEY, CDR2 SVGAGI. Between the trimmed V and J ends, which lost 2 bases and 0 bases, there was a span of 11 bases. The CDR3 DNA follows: TGTGCCAGCAGTTACGGAGCTCTTAGCTCCTACGAGCAGTACTTC. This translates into CASSYGALSSYEQYF.

Written as DNA, the CDR3 is TGTGCCAGCAGCCGCCTACAAGCGGGAGGAGGTGATGAGCAGTTCTTC. This encodes CASSRLQAGGGDEQFF. The chain combines TRBV3-1 (or the pseudogene TRBV3-2) with TRBJ2-1, with 9 bases aligning to TRBD2. J gave up 8 bases and V 4 bases, and 12 bases lay outside the gene matches. Looked up from germline, CDR1 is LGHDT and CDR2 is YNNKEL (reference sequence). This CDR3 comprises 16 residues.

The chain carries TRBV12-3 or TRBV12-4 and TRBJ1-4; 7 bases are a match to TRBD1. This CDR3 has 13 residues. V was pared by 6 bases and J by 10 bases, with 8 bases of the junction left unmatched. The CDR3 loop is CASRPTSGGKLFF. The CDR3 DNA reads TGTGCCAGCAGGCCTACCTCAGGGGGAAAACTGTTTTTT.

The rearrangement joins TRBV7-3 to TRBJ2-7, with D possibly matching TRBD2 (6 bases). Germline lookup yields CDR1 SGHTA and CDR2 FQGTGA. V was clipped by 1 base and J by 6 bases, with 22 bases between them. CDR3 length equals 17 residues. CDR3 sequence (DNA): TGTGCCAGCAGCTTAAGCGCCGGGGGACCCAGGTCTACCGAGCAGTACTTC. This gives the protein CASSLSAGGPRSTEQYF.

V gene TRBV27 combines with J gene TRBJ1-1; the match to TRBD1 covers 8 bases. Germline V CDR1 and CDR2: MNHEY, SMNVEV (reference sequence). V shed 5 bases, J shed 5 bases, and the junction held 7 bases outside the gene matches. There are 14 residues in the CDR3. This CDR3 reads CASSPGQGWTEAFF. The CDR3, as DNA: TGTGCCAGCAGTCCCGGACAGGGATGGACTGAAGCTTTCTTT.

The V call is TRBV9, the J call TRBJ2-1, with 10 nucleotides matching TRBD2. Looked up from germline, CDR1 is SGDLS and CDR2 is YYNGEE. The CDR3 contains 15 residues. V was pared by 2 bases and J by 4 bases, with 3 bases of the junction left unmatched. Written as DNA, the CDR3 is TGTGCCAGCAGCGTTGGGACTAGCGCTTACAATGAGCAGTTCTTC. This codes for CASSVGTSAYNEQFF.

CDR3 sequence: CASSGRGASTDTQYF. CDR3 sequence (DNA): TGTGCCAGCAGCGGTCGTGGAGCCAGCACAGATACGCAGTATTTT. This chain uses TRBV7-2 with TRBJ2-3, with D unclear. V gave up 5 bases and J gave up 0 bases, with 12 bases separating them. The CDR3 length is 15 residues. The germline gives CDR1 SGHTA, CDR2 FQGNSA.

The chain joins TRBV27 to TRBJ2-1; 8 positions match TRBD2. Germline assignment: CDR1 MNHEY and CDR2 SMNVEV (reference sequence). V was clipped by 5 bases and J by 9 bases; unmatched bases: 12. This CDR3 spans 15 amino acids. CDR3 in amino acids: CASSARGTRIAEQFF. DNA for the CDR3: TGTGCCAGCAGTGCAAGAGGGACTAGAATCGCTGAGCAGTTCTTC.

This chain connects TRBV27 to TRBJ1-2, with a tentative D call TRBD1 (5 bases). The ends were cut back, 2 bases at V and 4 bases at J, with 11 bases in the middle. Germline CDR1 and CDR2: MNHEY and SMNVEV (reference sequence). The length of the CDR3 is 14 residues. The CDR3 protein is CASSLGRGGYGYTF. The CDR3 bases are TGTGCCAGCAGTTTAGGGAGGGGCGGCTATGGCTACACCTTC.

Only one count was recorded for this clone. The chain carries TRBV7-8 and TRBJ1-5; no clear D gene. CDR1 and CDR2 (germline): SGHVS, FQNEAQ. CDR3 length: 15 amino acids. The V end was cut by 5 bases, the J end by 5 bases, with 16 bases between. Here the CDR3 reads CASSHAGYGDQPQHF. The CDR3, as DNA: TGTGCCAGCAGCCATGCCGGATACGGTGATCAGCCCCAGCATTTT.